This TCR beta chain derives from a study of Graves' ophthalmopathy and Graves' hyperthyroidism. Transcripts of RNA were the source for amplifying TCR beta CDR3 regions. Second-round multiplex PCR came after a first-round RT-PCR that employed HTBI primers. TCRdb re-derived calls from the multiplex PCR reads in MiXCR, one entry per CDR3 protein. The sample contains hundreds of thousands of distinct CDR3 sequences, approximately 21% of which appear only once. Thyroid ultrasound, orbital computed tomography, TRAb, serum thyroxine and clinical symptoms formed the basis of diagnosis. The CDR3 runs to 15 residues. The germline V gene has CDR1 LNHDA and CDR2 SQIVND (reference sequence). The junction had 7 bases not matched to a gene; V was cut back by 5 bases and J by 1 base. This clonotype came up many times. Its specificity is unknown. Whole-study results and caveats: Also, most clonotypes expanded in the thyroid above 0.001 frequency appeared in blood. The model's prediction of ophthalmopathy progression had about 70% sensitivity and approximately 77% specificity.

The sequenced sample consisted of peripheral blood. This sequence originates from a woman aged 18-29 years with stable Graves' hyperthyroidism. Some clones in this sample may be carry-over from other donors' samples. The rearrangement uses TRBV19 and TRBJ2-7, with 8 bases lining up with TRBD1. The CDR3 DNA is TGTGCCAGTAGTGTCACAGGGACAGGTTCCTACGAGCAGTACTTC. Its translation is CASSVTGTGSYEQYF.